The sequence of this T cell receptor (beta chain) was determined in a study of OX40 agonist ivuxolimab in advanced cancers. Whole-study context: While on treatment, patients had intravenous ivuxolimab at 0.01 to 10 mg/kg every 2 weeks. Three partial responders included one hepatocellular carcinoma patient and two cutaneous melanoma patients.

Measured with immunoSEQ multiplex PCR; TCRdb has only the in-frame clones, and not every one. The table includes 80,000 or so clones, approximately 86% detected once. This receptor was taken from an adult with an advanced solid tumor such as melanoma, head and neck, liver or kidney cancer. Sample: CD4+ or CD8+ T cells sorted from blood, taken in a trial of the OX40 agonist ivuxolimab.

The CDR3 protein is CASSLKGGSEQYF. CDR3 bases: TGTGCCAGCAGCTTAAAAGGGGGATCCGAGCAGTACTTC. V and J are TRBV7-3 and TRBJ2-7; weak D call: TRBD1 (6 bases). V lost 1 base to trimming and J lost 6 bases, with 10 bases between them. The length of the CDR3 is 13 residues. Per germline, CDR1 SGHTA and CDR2 FQGTGA.